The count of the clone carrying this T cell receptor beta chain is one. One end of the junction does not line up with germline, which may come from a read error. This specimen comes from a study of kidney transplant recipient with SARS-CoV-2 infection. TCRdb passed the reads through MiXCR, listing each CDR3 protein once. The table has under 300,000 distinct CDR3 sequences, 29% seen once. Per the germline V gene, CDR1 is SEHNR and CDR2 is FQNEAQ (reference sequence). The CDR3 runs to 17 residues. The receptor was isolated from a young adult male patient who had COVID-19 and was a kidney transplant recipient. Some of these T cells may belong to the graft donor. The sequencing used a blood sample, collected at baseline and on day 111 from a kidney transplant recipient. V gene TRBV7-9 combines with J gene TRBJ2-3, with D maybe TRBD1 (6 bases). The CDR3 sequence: CASSLVGDTKKTGTQYF. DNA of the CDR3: TGTGCCAGCAGCTTAGTCGGGGACACCAAAAAAACAGGTACGCAGTATTTT.